This T cell receptor (beta chain) came from a study of T cells in localized non-small cell lung cancer. Germline values: CDR1 SGHRS, CDR2 YFSETQ. Between the trimmed V and J ends, which lost 0 bases and 7 bases, there was a span of 7 bases. The CDR3 spans 12 residues. Assay used: immunoSEQ multiplex PCR; TCRdb lists only in-frame clones, some missing. The sample carries approximately 50,000 clones, approximately 90% recorded once. This clone was seen only once. This sequence was found in a man between 40 and 75 years old with stage II lung adenocarcinoma. V is TRBV5-1 and J is TRBJ1-2, with a tentative D call TRBD1 (5 bases). The specimen was PBMCs, collected before any cancer treatment. CDR3 nucleotide sequence: TGCGCCAGCAGCTTGGATGGGGGTGGCTACACCTTC. Residues: CASSLDGGGYTF.